One TCR beta chain is described in this entry. The data are from a study of T cell responses to AZD1222 COVID-19 vaccine. The table came from immunoSEQ multiplex PCR; TCRdb's copy has only in-frame clones and leaves some out. The sample lists roughly 180,000 clones, approximately 89% occurring once. Germline CDR1 is MGHRA and CDR2 is YSYEKL. The CDR3 runs 17 residues. Trimming removed 1 base from V and 1 base from J, with 14 bases in between. The sequencing used peripheral blood, collected 28 days after the second AZD1222 dose. This clonotype was sampled from an adult who received the AZD1222 COVID-19 vaccine. This chain uses TRBV4-1 with TRBJ1-3, with D possibly matching TRBD1 (5 bases). The CDR3 DNA is TGCGCCAGCAGCCAAGCGATGGACATCATATCTGGAAACACCATATATTTT. It translates to CASSQAMDIISGNTIYF.